This T cell receptor beta chain derives from a study of blood T cell repertoires in COVID-19. Study-wide background: The United States, Italy and Spain were the sources of the acute and convalescent COVID-19 samples. From T cells, B-cell-depleted T cells, or PBMCs came the material, which was cDNA or gDNA.

As handled by the study authors: Counts of nucleated cells, estimated from reference gene primer amplification, were obtained. Assay used: immunoSEQ multiplex PCR; TCRdb lists only in-frame clones, some missing. V and J calls and clone size follow that table, whereas D and trimming were derived from the DNA. The sample holds approximately 75,000 clones, around 90% seen once. Trimming removed 0 bases at V and 4 bases at J, with 11 bases between. The CDR3 runs 15 residues. Looked up from germline, CDR1 is MNHEY and CDR2 is SVGAGI. The sequenced sample consisted of peripheral blood. The sequence was obtained from a human donor in a cohort sampled during active COVID-19. The chain combines TRBV6-5 with TRBJ2-3, with D hard to call. CDR3 DNA sequence: TGTGCCAGCAGTTACTCGAGTCTAGTTCCAGATACGCAGTATTTT. It codes for CASSYSSLVPDTQYF.